What follows is one T cell receptor beta chain and its context. Its antigen is as yet unknown. CDR1 KGHSH and CDR2 LQKENI come from the germline V gene. J was trimmed by 0 bases and V by 3 bases; bases with no gene match: 9. The CDR3 has 18 amino acids. TCRdb's table, derived via immunoSEQ multiplex PCR, lists solely in-frame clones and lacks some. The sample contains 130,000 or so clones, roughly nine tenths of which appear only once. This entry belongs to a study of T cells in localized non-small cell lung cancer. Notes on the study in general: Appearance in adjacent lung was seen for a median about 59 of the top 100 tumor clones. Blood T cell density predicted longer survival; adjacent-lung clonality, shorter. Tumor showed lower T cell clonality than uninvolved adjacent lung, where it was highest. Heterogeneity remains possible, as sequencing covered one tumor region only.

V usage is TRBV18 and J usage is TRBJ1-3; 9 positions match TRBD1. The sample here was peripheral blood, taken before any cancer treatment. The TCR sequence derives from an older female donor with stage I lung adenocarcinoma. DNA of the CDR3: TGTGCCAGCTCACCTCCCGGGACAGGGCCCCGCTCTGGAAACACCATATATTTT. It is translated as CASSPPGTGPRSGNTIYF.